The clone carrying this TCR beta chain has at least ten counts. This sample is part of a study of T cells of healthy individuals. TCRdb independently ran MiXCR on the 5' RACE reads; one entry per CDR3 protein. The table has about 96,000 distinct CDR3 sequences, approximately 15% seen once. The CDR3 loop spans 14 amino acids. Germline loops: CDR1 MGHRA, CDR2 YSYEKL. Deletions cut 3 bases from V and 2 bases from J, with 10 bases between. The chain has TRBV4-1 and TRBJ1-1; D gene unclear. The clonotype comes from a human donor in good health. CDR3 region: CASSHGLFNTEAFF. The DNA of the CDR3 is TGCGCCAGCAGCCATGGCTTGTTCAACACTGAAGCTTTCTTT.